This TCR beta chain was sequenced during a study of T cell clonality in common variable immunodeficiency. Findings and limits, study-wide: Repertoire-complication correlations in CVID were limited by patient heterogeneity. Compared with controls, CVID subjects had fewer shared TCRbeta clones. In common variable immunodeficiency, TCR beta chains reportedly carried fewer deletions and N-nucleotide insertions.

Generated by immunoSEQ multiplex PCR, the TCRdb table keeps only in-frame clones and is missing some. The sample holds over 45,000 clones, and no clone turns up only once. This clone appeared many times. The antigen remains undetermined. Read data end 3 residues before the CDR3 end; the end is taken from the germline J gene. This CDR3 spans 15 amino acids. The trim removed 1 base at V and 4 bases at J, leaving 5 bases unmatched. Looked up from germline, CDR1 is MNHNS and CDR2 is SASEGT. The sequencing sample was made of peripheral blood mononuclear cells. The TCR was taken from a person aged 18-69 years in good health. J is TRBJ2-5 and V is TRBV6-1; 8 bases are shared with TRBD1. CDR3 amino acids: CASSEGTGIGETQYF. The DNA read from the CDR3 is TGTGCCAGCAGTGAAGGGACAGGGATCGGAGAGACC.